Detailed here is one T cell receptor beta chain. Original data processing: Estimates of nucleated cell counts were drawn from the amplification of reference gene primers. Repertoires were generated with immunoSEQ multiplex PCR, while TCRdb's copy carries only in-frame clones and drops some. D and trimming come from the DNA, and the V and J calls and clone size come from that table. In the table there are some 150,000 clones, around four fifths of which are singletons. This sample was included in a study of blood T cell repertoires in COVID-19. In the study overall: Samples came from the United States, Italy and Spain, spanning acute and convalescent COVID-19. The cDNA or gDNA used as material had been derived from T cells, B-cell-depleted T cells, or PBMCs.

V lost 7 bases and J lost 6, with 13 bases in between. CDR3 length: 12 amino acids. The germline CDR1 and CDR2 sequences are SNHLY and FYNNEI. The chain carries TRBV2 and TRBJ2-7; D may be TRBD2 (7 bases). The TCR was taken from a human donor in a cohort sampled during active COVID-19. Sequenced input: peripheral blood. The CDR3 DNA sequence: TGTGCCAGCAATAGGGGGGGCGGCGAGCAGTACTTC. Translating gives CASNRGGGEQYF.